This is a list of T cell receptor beta chains from one sample in a study of shared clonotypes between healthy human individuals. TCRdb's copy holds only in-frame clones and misses some; the assay was immunoSEQ multiplex PCR. The sample has about 2.4 million clones; 93% are singletons. The material sequenced was naive CD4+ T cells from PBMCs. The receptors stem from a man aged 18 to 30 in good health. Some clones in this sample may be carry-over from other donors' samples. Both conserved end residues are part of each CDR3. D genes are given only for firm matches. Rows give clone size only sometimes, using once, few, many, or a class for an expanded clone.

v_gene: TRBV5-1
d_gene: .
j_gene: TRBJ1-2
abundance: once
CDR3aa: CASSWGRGYGYTF
CDR3nt: TGCGCCAGCAGCTGGGGAAGGGGATATGGCTACACCTTC

v_gene: TRBV6-6
d_gene: TRBD1
j_gene: TRBJ1-4
abundance: .
CDR3aa: CASSRPDRDEKLFF
CDR3nt: TGTGCCAGCAGTAGGCCCGACAGGGATGAAAAACTGTTTTTT

v_gene: TRBV7-3
d_gene: .
j_gene: TRBJ2-3
abundance: .
CDR3aa: CASSLGGTSTDTQYF
CDR3nt: TGTGCCAGCAGCTTGGGCGGGACTAGCACAGATACGCAGTATTTT

v_gene: TRBV6-1
d_gene: .
j_gene: TRBJ1-1
abundance: .
CDR3aa: CASRREGVGSTEAFF
CDR3nt: TGTGCCAGCAGAAGGGAGGGGGTTGGATCGACTGAAGCTTTCTTT

v_gene: TRBV27
d_gene: TRBD1
j_gene: TRBJ2-2
abundance: .
CDR3aa: CASWPVGTGRTGELFF
CDR3nt: TGTGCCAGCTGGCCCGTCGGGACAGGCCGCACCGGGGAGCTGTTTTTT

v_gene: TRBV5-1
d_gene: .
j_gene: TRBJ2-1
abundance: .
CDR3aa: CASSGGSSYNEQFF
CDR3nt: TGCGCCAGCAGCGGGGGATCATCCTACAATGAGCAGTTCTTC

v_gene: TRBV11-3
d_gene: TRBD2
j_gene: TRBJ2-1
abundance: .
CDR3aa: CASSLGPAGAYNEQFF
CDR3nt: TGTGCCAGCAGCTTAGGACCAGCGGGAGCCTACAATGAGCAGTTCTTC

v_gene: TRBV5-1
d_gene: TRBD2
j_gene: TRBJ2-1
abundance: .
CDR3aa: CASSLSGTRGVYEQFF
CDR3nt: TGCGCCAGCAGCTTATCCGGGACTAGAGGGGTCTATGAGCAGTTCTTC

v_gene: TRBV5-1
d_gene: .
j_gene: TRBJ1-2
abundance: .
CDR3aa: CASSSGAPWGYTF
CDR3nt: TGCGCCAGCAGCTCGGGGGCTCCATGGGGCTACACCTTC

v_gene: TRBV7-8
d_gene: TRBD1
j_gene: TRBJ1-1
abundance: .
CDR3aa: CASSIRDRVSSTEAFF
CDR3nt: TGTGCCAGCAGCATCCGGGACAGGGTGAGTTCCACTGAAGCTTTCTTT

v_gene: TRBV28
d_gene: .
j_gene: TRBJ1-2
abundance: .
CDR3aa: CASSLSAIPGGYTF
CDR3nt: TGTGCCAGCAGTTTATCGGCCATCCCAGGCGGCTACACCTTC

v_gene: TRBV11-2
d_gene: TRBD2
j_gene: TRBJ2-7
abundance: .
CDR3aa: CASRPSGIYEQYF
CDR3nt: TGTGCCAGCAGACCTAGCGGGATCTACGAGCAGTACTTC

v_gene: TRBV6-4
d_gene: .
j_gene: TRBJ1-1
abundance: .
CDR3aa: CASRVDSRNTEAFF
CDR3nt: TGTGCCAGCAGGGTAGACTCCCGGAACACTGAAGCTTTCTTT

v_gene: TRBV6-4
d_gene: .
j_gene: TRBJ2-1
abundance: .
CDR3aa: CASTKTRSIRGQFF
CDR3nt: TGTGCCAGTACCAAAACCCGTTCCATTAGGGGGCAGTTCTTC

v_gene: TRBV4-2
d_gene: .
j_gene: TRBJ2-7
abundance: once
CDR3aa: CASSQAEGQTYEQYF
CDR3nt: TGTGCCAGCAGCCAAGCGGAGGGGCAAACCTACGAGCAGTACTTC

v_gene: TRBV5-1
d_gene: TRBD1
j_gene: TRBJ1-6
abundance: .
CDR3aa: CASSSLEGQGRSPLHF
CDR3nt: TGCGCCAGCAGCTCCTTAGAGGGACAGGGACGTTCACCCCTCCACTTT

v_gene: TRBV28
d_gene: .
j_gene: TRBJ1-5
abundance: .
CDR3aa: CASSFQQGNQPQHF
CDR3nt: TGTGCCAGCAGTTTCCAACAGGGCAATCAGCCCCAGCATTTT

v_gene: TRBV27
d_gene: .
j_gene: TRBJ1-4
abundance: .
CDR3aa: CASSPSWGADEKLFF
CDR3nt: TGTGCCAGCAGCCCCTCATGGGGGGCTGACGAAAAACTGTTTTTT

v_gene: TRBV11-2
d_gene: .
j_gene: TRBJ2-1
abundance: .
CDR3aa: CASSLSLAAYNEQFF
CDR3nt: TGTGCCAGCAGCTTATCGCTAGCTGCCTACAATGAGCAGTTCTTC

v_gene: TRBV29-1
d_gene: .
j_gene: TRBJ2-1
abundance: .
CDR3aa: CSVLPDSYNEQFF
CDR3nt: TGCAGCGTTCTGCCGGACAGTTACAATGAGCAGTTCTTC

v_gene: TRBV6-1
d_gene: TRBD1
j_gene: TRBJ1-2
abundance: .
CDR3aa: CASIATGLNGYTF
CDR3nt: TGTGCCAGCATCGCGACAGGGTTGAATGGCTACACCTTC

v_gene: TRBV9
d_gene: TRBD2
j_gene: TRBJ2-5
abundance: .
CDR3aa: CASSVALAGVETQYF
CDR3nt: TGTGCCAGCAGCGTAGCACTAGCGGGAGTAGAGACCCAGTACTTC

v_gene: TRBV27
d_gene: TRBD1
j_gene: TRBJ1-5
abundance: .
CDR3aa: CASAPGPGQGSRSNQPQHF
CDR3nt: TGTGCCAGCGCCCCGGGCCCGGGACAGGGGTCGCGTAGCAATCAGCCCCAGCATTTT

v_gene: TRBV6-6
d_gene: .
j_gene: TRBJ1-3
abundance: .
CDR3aa: CASTPGFSGNTIYF
CDR3nt: TGTGCCAGCACCCCCGGGTTCTCTGGAAACACCATATATTTT

v_gene: TRBV1
d_gene: .
j_gene: TRBJ2-7
abundance: .
CDR3aa: CTSSQDHGGGSRSYEQYF
CDR3nt: TGCACCAGCAGCCAAGATCACGGGGGCGGGAGCCGCTCCTACGAGCAGTACTTC

v_gene: TRBV12-5
d_gene: .
j_gene: TRBJ1-1
abundance: few
CDR3aa: CASGLGSRAFF
CDR3nt: TGTGCTAGTGGCCTGGGGAGCAGGGCTTTCTTT

v_gene: TRBV21-1
d_gene: .
j_gene: TRBJ2-7
abundance: .
CDR3aa: CASSPLDRDEQYF
CDR3nt: TGTGCCAGCAGCCCCTTGGACAGGGACGAGCAGTACTTC

v_gene: TRBV28
d_gene: .
j_gene: TRBJ2-1
abundance: .
CDR3aa: CASSLRPAGPNNEQFF
CDR3nt: TGTGCCAGCAGTTTAAGGCCTGCTGGACCCAACAATGAGCAGTTCTTC

v_gene: TRBV7-9
d_gene: TRBD1
j_gene: TRBJ1-4
abundance: .
CDR3aa: CASSLGGTVEKLFF
CDR3nt: TGTGCCAGCAGCTTAGGTGGGACAGTTGAAAAACTGTTTTTT

v_gene: TRBV9
d_gene: TRBD1
j_gene: TRBJ2-7
abundance: .
CDR3aa: CASSSKDRVHEQYF
CDR3nt: TGTGCCAGCAGCTCTAAAGACAGGGTCCACGAGCAGTACTTC

v_gene: TRBV27
d_gene: .
j_gene: TRBJ1-1
abundance: once
CDR3aa: CASAFRRDTEAFF
CDR3nt: TGTGCCAGCGCTTTCAGGAGGGACACTGAAGCTTTCTTT

v_gene: TRBV28
d_gene: .
j_gene: TRBJ2-1
abundance: .
CDR3aa: CASSLYREQFF
CDR3nt: TGTGCCAGCAGTTTGTACCGGGAGCAGTTCTTC

v_gene: TRBV21-1
d_gene: .
j_gene: TRBJ1-1
abundance: .
CDR3aa: CASSRVEGTEAFF
CDR3nt: TGTGCCAGCAGCAGGGTGGAGGGCACTGAAGCTTTCTTT

v_gene: TRBV5-4
d_gene: .
j_gene: TRBJ2-2
abundance: .
CDR3aa: CASSFLSLGELFF
CDR3nt: TGTGCCAGCAGCTTCCTGTCTCTCGGGGAGCTGTTTTTT

v_gene: TRBV9
d_gene: TRBD2
j_gene: TRBJ2-1
abundance: .
CDR3aa: CASTRTLSGGASYNEQFF
CDR3nt: TGTGCCAGCACCAGGACCCTGAGCGGGGGGGCCTCCTACAATGAGCAGTTCTTC

v_gene: TRBV10-3
d_gene: .
j_gene: TRBJ2-2
abundance: .
CDR3aa: CAISGTPGELFF
CDR3nt: TGTGCCATCAGTGGGACGCCCGGGGAGCTGTTTTTT

v_gene: TRBV21-1
d_gene: .
j_gene: TRBJ2-3
abundance: .
CDR3aa: CASSQGTSGSTDTQYF
CDR3nt: TGTGCCAGCAGCCAGGGAACTAGCGGGAGCACAGATACGCAGTATTTT

v_gene: TRBV5-1
d_gene: TRBD2
j_gene: TRBJ2-1
abundance: .
CDR3aa: CASAGPRKSGTYNEQFF
CDR3nt: TGCGCCAGCGCCGGGCCCCGAAAAAGCGGGACCTACAATGAGCAGTTCTTC

v_gene: TRBV19
d_gene: .
j_gene: TRBJ1-2
abundance: .
CDR3aa: CASSAGRNYGYTF
CDR3nt: TGTGCCAGTAGTGCGGGGCGGAACTATGGCTACACCTTC

v_gene: TRBV30
d_gene: TRBD2
j_gene: TRBJ2-3
abundance: .
CDR3aa: CAWSVRFGLAGGGTDTQYF
CDR3nt: TGTGCCTGGAGTGTACGTTTTGGACTAGCGGGAGGCGGCACAGATACGCAGTATTTT

v_gene: TRBV25-1
d_gene: .
j_gene: TRBJ2-7
abundance: .
CDR3aa: CASSEGGDRNEQYF
CDR3nt: TGTGCCAGCAGTGAAGGCGGGGATCGGAACGAGCAGTACTTC